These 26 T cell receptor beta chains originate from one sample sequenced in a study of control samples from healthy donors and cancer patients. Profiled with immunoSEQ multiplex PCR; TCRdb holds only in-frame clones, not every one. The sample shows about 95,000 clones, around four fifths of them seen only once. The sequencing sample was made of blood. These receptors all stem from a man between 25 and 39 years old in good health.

The chain's CDR3 is CASSLGNEQYF. The CDR3 region has the DNA TGTGCCAGCAGTTTGGGGAACGAGCAGTACTTC. The rearrangement uses TRBV12-3 or TRBV12-4 and TRBJ2-7; D gene uncertain. The CDR3 consists of 11 residues. Trimming cost V 3 bases and J 5 bases, with 5 bases left between them.

CDR3 nucleotide sequence: TGTGCCAGCAGTTTTGGGACAGGGGGGGATGAGCAGTTCTTC. Translating gives CASSFGTGGDEQFF. The V and J genes are TRBV27 and TRBJ2-1; 11 nucleotides line up with TRBD1. CDR1 and CDR2 from the germline V gene are MNHEY and SMNVEV (reference sequence). Trimming cost V 3 bases and J 8 bases; bases outside gene matches: 3. CDR3 length: 14 amino acids.

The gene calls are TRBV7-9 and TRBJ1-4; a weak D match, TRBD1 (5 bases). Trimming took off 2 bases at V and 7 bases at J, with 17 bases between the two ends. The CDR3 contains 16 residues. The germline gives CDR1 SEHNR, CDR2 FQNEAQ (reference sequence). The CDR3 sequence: CASSLNFGGFGEKLFF. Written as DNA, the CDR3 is TGTGCCAGCAGCTTAAATTTCGGGGGATTCGGTGAAAAACTGTTTTTT.

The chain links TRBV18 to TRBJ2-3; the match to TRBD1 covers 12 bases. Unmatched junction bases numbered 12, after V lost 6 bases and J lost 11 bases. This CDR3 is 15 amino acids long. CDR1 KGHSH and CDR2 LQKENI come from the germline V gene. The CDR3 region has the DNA TGTGCCAGCTCGCATCCGGGACAGGGGGCTTCGAGGCAGTATTTT. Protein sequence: CASSHPGQGASRQYF.

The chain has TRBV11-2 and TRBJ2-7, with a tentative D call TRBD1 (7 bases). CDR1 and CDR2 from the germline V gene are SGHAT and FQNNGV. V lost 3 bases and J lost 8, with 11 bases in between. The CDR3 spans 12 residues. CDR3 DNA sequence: TGTGCCAGCAGCTTTCAGGGGGGAAAGCAGTACTTC. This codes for CASSFQGGKQYF.

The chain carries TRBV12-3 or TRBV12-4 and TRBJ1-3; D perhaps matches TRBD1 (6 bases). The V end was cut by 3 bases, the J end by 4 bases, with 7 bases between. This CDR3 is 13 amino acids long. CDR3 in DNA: TGTGCCAGCAGTTTTGACAGGGGAAACACCATATATTTT. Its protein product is CASSFDRGNTIYF.

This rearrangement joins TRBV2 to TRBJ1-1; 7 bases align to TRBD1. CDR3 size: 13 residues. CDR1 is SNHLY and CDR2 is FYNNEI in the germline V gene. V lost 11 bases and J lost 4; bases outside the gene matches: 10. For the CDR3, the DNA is TGTGCCGCAGGAGAGACAGGGAGCACTGAAGCTTTCTTT. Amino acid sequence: CAAGETGSTEAFF.

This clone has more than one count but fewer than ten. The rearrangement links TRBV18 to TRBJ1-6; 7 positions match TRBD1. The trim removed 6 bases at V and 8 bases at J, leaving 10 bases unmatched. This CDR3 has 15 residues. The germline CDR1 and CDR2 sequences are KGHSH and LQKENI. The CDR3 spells CASSPRAGGDSPLHF. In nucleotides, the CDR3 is TGTGCCAGCTCCCCGCGCGCAGGGGGTGATTCACCCCTCCACTTT.

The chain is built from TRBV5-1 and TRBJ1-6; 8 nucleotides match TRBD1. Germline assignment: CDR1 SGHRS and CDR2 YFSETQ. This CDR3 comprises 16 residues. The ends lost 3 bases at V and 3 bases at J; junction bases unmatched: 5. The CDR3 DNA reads TGCGCCAGCAGCTGGGGGGACAGGAGCTATAATTCACCCCTCCACTTT. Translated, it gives CASSWGDRSYNSPLHF.

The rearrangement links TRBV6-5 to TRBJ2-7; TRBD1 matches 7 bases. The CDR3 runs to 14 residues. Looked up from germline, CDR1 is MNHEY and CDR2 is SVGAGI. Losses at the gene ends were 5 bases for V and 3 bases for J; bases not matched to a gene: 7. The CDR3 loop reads CASSQGQRNYEQYF. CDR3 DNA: TGTGCCAGCAGTCAGGGACAGAGAAACTACGAGCAGTACTTC.

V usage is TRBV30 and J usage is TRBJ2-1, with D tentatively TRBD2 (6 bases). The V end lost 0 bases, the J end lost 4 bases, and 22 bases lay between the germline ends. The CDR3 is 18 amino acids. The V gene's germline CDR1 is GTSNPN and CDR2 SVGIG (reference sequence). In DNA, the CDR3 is TGTGCCTGGAGTGTACCCCCCGCGGGGCCCTTTTCATACAATGAGCAGTTCTTC. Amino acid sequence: CAWSVPPAGPFSYNEQFF.

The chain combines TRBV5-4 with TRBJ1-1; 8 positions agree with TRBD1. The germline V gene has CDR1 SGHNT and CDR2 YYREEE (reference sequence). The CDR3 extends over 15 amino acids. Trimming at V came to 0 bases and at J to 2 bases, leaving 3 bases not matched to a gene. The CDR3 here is CASSLAGGGNTEAFF. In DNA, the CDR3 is TGTGCCAGCAGCTTGGCAGGGGGCGGAAACACTGAAGCTTTCTTT.

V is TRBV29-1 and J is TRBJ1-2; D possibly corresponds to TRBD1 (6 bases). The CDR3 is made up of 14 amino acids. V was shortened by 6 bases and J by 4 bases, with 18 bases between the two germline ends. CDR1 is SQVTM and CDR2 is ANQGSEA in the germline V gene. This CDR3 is CSVARRQASYGYTF. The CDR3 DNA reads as TGCAGCGTAGCCCGAAGACAGGCCTCCTATGGCTACACCTTC. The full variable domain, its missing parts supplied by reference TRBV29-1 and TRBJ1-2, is SAVISQKPSRDICQRGTSLTIQCQVDSQVTMMFWYRQQPGQSLTLIATANQGSEATYESGFVIDKFPISRPNLTFSTLTVSNMSPEDSSIYLCSVARRQASYGYTFGSGTRLTVV.

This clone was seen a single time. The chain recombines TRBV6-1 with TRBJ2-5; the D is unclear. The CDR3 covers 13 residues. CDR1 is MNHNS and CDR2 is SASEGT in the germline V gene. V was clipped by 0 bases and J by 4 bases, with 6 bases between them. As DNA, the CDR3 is TGTGCCAGCAGTGAAGCACAGCGAGAGACCCAGTACTTC. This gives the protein CASSEAQRETQYF.

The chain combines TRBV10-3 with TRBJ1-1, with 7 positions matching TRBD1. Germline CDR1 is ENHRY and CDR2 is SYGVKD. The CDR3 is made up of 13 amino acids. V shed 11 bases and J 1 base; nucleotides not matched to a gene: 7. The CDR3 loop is CAAGDRANTEAFF. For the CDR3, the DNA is TGTGCCGCCGGAGACAGGGCGAACACTGAAGCTTTCTTT.

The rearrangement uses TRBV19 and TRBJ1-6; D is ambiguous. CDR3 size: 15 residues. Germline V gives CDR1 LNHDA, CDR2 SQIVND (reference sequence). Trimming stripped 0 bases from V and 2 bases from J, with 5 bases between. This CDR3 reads CASSIDLTYNSPLHF. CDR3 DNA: TGTGCCAGTAGTATAGATCTGACCTATAATTCACCCCTCCACTTT.

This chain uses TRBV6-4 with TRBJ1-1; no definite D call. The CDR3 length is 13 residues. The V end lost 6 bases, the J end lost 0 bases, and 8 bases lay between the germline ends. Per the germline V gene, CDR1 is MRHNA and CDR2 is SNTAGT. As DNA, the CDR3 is TGTGCCAGCAGCGTCGACATGAACACTGAAGCTTTCTTT. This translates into CASSVDMNTEAFF.

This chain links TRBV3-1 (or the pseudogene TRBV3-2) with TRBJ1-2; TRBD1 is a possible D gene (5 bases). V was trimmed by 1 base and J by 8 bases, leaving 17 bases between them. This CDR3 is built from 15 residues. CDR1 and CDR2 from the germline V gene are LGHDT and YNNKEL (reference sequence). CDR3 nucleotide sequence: TGTGCCAGCAGCCAAGGAAACAGGCGCCGGCAGGGCTACACCTTC. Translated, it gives CASSQGNRRRQGYTF.

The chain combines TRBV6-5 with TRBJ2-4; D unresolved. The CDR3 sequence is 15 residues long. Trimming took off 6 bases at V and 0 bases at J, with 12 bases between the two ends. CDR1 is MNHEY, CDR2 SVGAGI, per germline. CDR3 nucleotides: TGTGCCAGCAGCGGATCGAGTCTAGCCAAAAACATTCAGTACTTC. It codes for CASSGSSLAKNIQYF.

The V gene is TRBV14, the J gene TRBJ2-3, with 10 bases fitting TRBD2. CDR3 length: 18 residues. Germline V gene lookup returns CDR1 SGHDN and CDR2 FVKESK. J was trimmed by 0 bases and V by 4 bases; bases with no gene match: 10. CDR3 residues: CASSLLAGDRDSTDTQYF. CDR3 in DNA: TGTGCCAGCAGCCTGCTAGCGGGGGACCGCGATAGCACAGATACGCAGTATTTT. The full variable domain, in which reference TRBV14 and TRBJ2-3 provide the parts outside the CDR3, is EAGVTQFPSHSVIEKGQTVTLRCDPISGHDNLYWYRRVMGKEIKFLLHFVKESKQDESGMPNNRFLAERTGGTYSTLKVQPAELEDSGVYFCASSLLAGDRDSTDTQYFGPGTRLTVL.

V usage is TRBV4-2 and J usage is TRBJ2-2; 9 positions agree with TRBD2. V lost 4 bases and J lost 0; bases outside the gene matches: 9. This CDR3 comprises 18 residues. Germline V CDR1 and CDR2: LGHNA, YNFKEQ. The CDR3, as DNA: TGTGCCAGCAGCCCCCAGGGGGTAGCGGGGGCGAACACCGGGGAGCTGTTTTTT. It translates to CASSPQGVAGANTGELFF.

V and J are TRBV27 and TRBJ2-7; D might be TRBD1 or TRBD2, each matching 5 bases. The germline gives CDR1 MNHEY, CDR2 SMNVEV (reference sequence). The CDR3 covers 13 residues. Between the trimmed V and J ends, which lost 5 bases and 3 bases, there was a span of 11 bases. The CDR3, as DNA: TGTGCCAGCAGTAAGGCAGGGAGCTACGAGCAGTACTTC. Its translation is CASSKAGSYEQYF.

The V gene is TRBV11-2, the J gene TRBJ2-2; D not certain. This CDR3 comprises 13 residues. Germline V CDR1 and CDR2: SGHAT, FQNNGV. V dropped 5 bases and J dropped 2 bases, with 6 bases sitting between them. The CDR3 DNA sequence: TGTGCCAGCAGCCAGACTAACACCGGGGAGCTGTTTTTT. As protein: CASSQTNTGELFF.

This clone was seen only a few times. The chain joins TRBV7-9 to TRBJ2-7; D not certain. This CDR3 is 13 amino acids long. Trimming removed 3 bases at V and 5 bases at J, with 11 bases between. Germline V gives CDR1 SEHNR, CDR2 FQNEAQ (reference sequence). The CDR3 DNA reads TGTGCCAGCAGCTTGGACGGTTTCCACGAGCAGTACTTC. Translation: CASSLDGFHEQYF.

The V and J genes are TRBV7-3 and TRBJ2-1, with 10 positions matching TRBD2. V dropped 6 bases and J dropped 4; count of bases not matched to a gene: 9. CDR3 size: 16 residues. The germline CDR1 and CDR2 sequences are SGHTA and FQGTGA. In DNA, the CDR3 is TGTGCCAGCAGTTTTATTGGGACTAGCGCTTACAATGAGCAGTTCTTC. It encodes CASSFIGTSAYNEQFF.

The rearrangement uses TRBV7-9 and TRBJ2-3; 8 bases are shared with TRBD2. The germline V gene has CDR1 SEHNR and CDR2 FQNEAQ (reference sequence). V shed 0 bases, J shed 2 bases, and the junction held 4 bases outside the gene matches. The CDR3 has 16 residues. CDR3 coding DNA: TGTGCCAGCAGCTTAGCACTAGCGGAGATCACAGATACGCAGTATTTT. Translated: CASSLALAEITDTQYF.